This TCR beta chain came from a study of cytomegalovirus exposure and HLA in healthy donors. The PCR ran on 60 Vbeta and 13 Jbeta primers. Profiling relied on immunoSEQ multiplex PCR, and the TCRdb table lists in-frame clones only, not all of them. The table includes about 190,000 clones, 75% to 80% detected once. Trimming took 6 bases from V and 1 from J, leaving 9 bases between them. The CDR3 runs 13 residues. Germline CDR1 and CDR2: LNHDA and SQIVND (reference sequence). Material: PBMCs. The sequence derives from a woman under 40 in good health and CMV-seropositive. The chain has TRBV19 and TRBJ1-1; TRBD1 is a possible D gene (6 bases). CDR3 sequence: CASRTGPNTEAFF. The CDR3 DNA reads as TGTGCCAGTAGGACAGGACCGAACACTGAAGCTTTCTTT.